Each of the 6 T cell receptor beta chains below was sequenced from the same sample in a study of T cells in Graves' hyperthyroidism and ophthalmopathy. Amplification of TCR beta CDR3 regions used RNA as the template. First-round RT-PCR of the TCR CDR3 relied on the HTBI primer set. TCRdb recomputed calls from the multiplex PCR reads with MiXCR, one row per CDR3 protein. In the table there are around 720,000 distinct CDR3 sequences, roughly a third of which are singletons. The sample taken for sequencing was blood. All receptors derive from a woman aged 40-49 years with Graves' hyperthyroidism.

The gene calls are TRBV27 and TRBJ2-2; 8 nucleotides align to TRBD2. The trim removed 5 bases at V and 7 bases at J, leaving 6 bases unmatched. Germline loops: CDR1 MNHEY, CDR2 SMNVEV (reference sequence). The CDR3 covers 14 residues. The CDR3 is CASSQGLVFGELFF. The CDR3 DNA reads TGTGCCAGCAGTCAGGGACTAGTTTTCGGGGAGCTGTTTTTT.

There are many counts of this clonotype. The CDR3 region is CASSIGQGKIGAFF. CDR3 in DNA: TGTGCCAGCAGCATCGGACAGGGGAAGATCGGAGCTTTCTTT. This chain joins TRBV6-5 and TRBJ1-1; 9 bases align to TRBD1. The CDR3 has 14 amino acids. CDR1 MNHEY and CDR2 SVGAGI come from the germline V gene. With V trimmed by 6 bases and J by 10 bases, 12 bases remained unmatched.

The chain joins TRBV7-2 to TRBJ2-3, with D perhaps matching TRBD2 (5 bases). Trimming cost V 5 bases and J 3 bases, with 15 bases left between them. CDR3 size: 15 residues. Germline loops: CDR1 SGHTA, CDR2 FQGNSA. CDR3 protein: CASSPEYLATDTQYF. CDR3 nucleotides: TGTGCCAGCAGCCCCGAATATTTAGCGACAGATACGCAGTATTTT.

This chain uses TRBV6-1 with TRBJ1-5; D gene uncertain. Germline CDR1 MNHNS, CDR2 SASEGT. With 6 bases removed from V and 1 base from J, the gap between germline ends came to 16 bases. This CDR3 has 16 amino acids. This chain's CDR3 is CASSLLGGKSNQPQHF. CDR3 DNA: TGTGCCAGCAGCCTTCTGGGAGGGAAGAGCAATCAGCCCCAGCATTTT.

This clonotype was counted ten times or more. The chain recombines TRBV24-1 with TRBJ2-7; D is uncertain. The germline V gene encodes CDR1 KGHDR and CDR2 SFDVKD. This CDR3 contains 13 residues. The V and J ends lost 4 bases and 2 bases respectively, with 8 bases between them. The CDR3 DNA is TGTGCCACCAGTGACGGCTTCACCTACGAGCAGTACTTC. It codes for CATSDGFTYEQYF.

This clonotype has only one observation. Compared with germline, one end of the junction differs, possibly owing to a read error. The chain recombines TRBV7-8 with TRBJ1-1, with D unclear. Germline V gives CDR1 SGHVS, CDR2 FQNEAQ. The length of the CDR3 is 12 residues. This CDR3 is CATGGTNTEALF. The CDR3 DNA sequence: TGTGCGACGGGCGGAACGAACACTGAAGCTCTCTTT.